The 22 T cell receptor beta chains given below trace back to one sample, sequenced in a study of blood T cell repertoires in COVID-19. TCRdb's copy holds only in-frame clones and misses some; the assay was immunoSEQ multiplex PCR. The repertoire consists of tens of thousands of clones, with roughly 86% occurring once and the leading ten covering roughly a fifth. Sequences were obtained from peripheral blood. Source of these receptors: a woman in her 50s with active or convalescent COVID-19.

The chain recombines TRBV5-1 with TRBJ1-1, with D tentatively TRBD1 (6 bases). The germline gives CDR1 SGHRS, CDR2 YFSETQ. CDR3 length: 13 residues. Trimming cost V 2 bases and J 4 bases, with 9 bases left between them. The CDR3 DNA sequence: TGCGCCAGCAGCTTACAGGGACGCACTGAAGCTTTCTTT. It translates to CASSLQGRTEAFF.

The rearrangement uses TRBV10-1 and TRBJ2-1; D is perhaps TRBD2 (6 bases). This CDR3 has 14 amino acids. The germline V gene encodes CDR1 WNHNN and CDR2 SYGVQD (reference sequence). V lost 3 bases, J lost 7 bases, and 13 bases lay in between. CDR3 loop: CASSDPLASNEQFF. CDR3 sequence (DNA): TGCGCCAGCAGTGACCCCCTAGCGTCGAATGAGCAGTTCTTC.

The chain employs TRBV11-2 and TRBJ2-3, with 10 bases lining up with TRBD2. The ends lost 6 bases at V and 2 bases at J; junction bases unmatched: 2. Germline assignment: CDR1 SGHAT and CDR2 FQNNGV. The length of the CDR3 is 14 residues. The CDR3 DNA follows: TGTGCCAGCAGGGGGACTAGCGACACAGATACGCAGTATTTT. Translation gives CASRGTSDTDTQYF.

V gene TRBV19 combines with J gene TRBJ2-5; maybe TRBD1 (6 bases). This CDR3 is built from 16 residues. CDR1 is LNHDA, CDR2 SQIVND, per germline (reference sequence). V was trimmed by 2 bases and J by 4 bases, leaving 17 bases between them. CDR3 loop: CASSISRLRGTETQYF. The CDR3 coding sequence is TGTGCCAGTAGTATAAGCCGTTTAAGGGGGACAGAGACCCAGTACTTC.

This clone was picked up one time. The chain is built from TRBV7-9 and TRBJ2-7, with 11 bases that match TRBD2. CDR3 length: 15 residues. The germline V gene has CDR1 SEHNR and CDR2 FQNEAQ (reference sequence). The trim removed 5 bases at V and 6 bases at J, leaving 9 bases unmatched. The CDR3 DNA reads as TGTGCCAGCAGCCGCGATACTAGCGGGAGCGTCGAGCAGTACTTC. Protein sequence: CASSRDTSGSVEQYF.

The chain recombines TRBV2 with TRBJ2-7; 8 nucleotides align to TRBD1. From germline, CDR1 is SNHLY and CDR2 FYNNEI. This CDR3 spans 12 amino acids. The V and J ends lost 5 bases and 7 bases, in that order; junction bases with no gene match: 4. The DNA for the CDR3 is TGTGCCAGCAGTTCGGACAGGGATGAGCAGTACTTC. As protein: CASSSDRDEQYF.

This rearrangement joins TRBV29-1 to TRBJ1-1, with a weak D call TRBD1 (6 bases). Per the germline V gene, CDR1 is SQVTM and CDR2 is ANQGSEA. Trimming pared 6 bases from V and 2 bases from J, leaving 19 bases between. The CDR3 totals 15 residues. The DNA of the CDR3 is TGCAGCGTCGGGAAAGAGACAGGACTTAACACTGAAGCTTTCTTT. Its protein is CSVGKETGLNTEAFF.

The J gene is TRBJ2-7, the V gene TRBV4-1; 7 bases align to TRBD2. V was clipped by 5 bases and J by 3 bases; unmatched bases: 7. Germline assignment: CDR1 MGHRA and CDR2 YSYEKL. The CDR3 runs to 14 residues. CDR3 region: CASSDGGGGYEQYF. CDR3 nucleotide sequence: TGCGCCAGCAGCGACGGCGGGGGAGGCTACGAGCAGTACTTC.

The chain uses TRBV28 and TRBJ2-7; the D is unclear. V shed 7 bases and J shed 4 bases, with 11 bases lying between them. The CDR3 runs 12 residues. CDR1 is MDHEN, CDR2 SYDVKM, per germline. The chain's CDR3 is CASTSGPYEQYF. As DNA, the CDR3 is TGTGCCAGCACCTCAGGCCCGTACGAGCAGTACTTC.

The rearrangement joins TRBV15 to TRBJ2-3, with TRBD2 matching 14 bases. J lost 6 bases, V lost 3 bases, and 8 bases had no gene match. CDR3 length equals 17 residues. Germline V gene sequence: CDR1 LNHNV, CDR2 YYDKDF (reference sequence). The CDR3 DNA reads as TGTGCCACCAGCAGTCGTGGACTAGCGGGAGGCCGGGATACGCAGTATTTT. Its protein is CATSSRGLAGGRDTQYF.

This chain connects TRBV12-3 or TRBV12-4 to TRBJ1-5; TRBD1 matches 8 bases. CDR3 size: 12 residues. Trimming cost V 7 bases and J 7 bases; bases outside gene matches: 3. CDR3: CASTAGGQPQHF. The CDR3 nucleotides are TGTGCCAGCACCGCAGGGGGCCAGCCCCAGCATTTT.

The chain combines TRBV18 with TRBJ1-5, with D tentatively TRBD1 (6 bases). The CDR3 sequence is 15 residues long. Trimming removed 6 bases from V and 0 bases from J, with 12 bases in between. In germline, CDR1 is KGHSH, CDR2 LQKENI. The chain's CDR3 is CASSRGADSNQPQHF. CDR3 bases: TGTGCCAGCTCGCGGGGGGCTGATAGCAATCAGCCCCAGCATTTT.

The V and J genes are TRBV5-6 and TRBJ2-3; 11 nucleotides line up with TRBD1. This CDR3 is built from 17 residues. V trimming: 0 bases; J trimming: 2 bases; junction bases outside the gene matches: 5. CDR1 and CDR2 from the germline V gene are SGHDT and YYEEEE. The CDR3 region is CASSLGDRGAYTDTQYF. The CDR3 region has the DNA TGTGCCAGCAGCTTGGGGGACAGGGGGGCTTACACAGATACGCAGTATTTT.

This clone was detected only a few times. V is TRBV27 and J is TRBJ1-5, with TRBD1 matching 8 bases. V lost 2 bases and J lost 2; bases outside the gene matches: 2. Germline values: CDR1 MNHEY, CDR2 SMNVEV (reference sequence). This CDR3 is built from 15 residues. CDR3 bases: TGTGCCAGCAGTTTAGGACAGGGTGGCAATCAGCCCCAGCATTTT. This translates into CASSLGQGGNQPQHF.

The chain recombines TRBV19 with TRBJ1-4, with TRBD1 identical over 7 bases. Looked up from germline, CDR1 is LNHDA and CDR2 is SQIVND (reference sequence). This CDR3 comprises 16 residues. V trimming: 5 bases; J trimming: 0 bases; junction bases outside the gene matches: 6. The DNA of the CDR3 is TGTGCCAGTAGTTCCCTCACAGGGGCAACTAATGAAAAACTGTTTTTT. Translation: CASSSLTGATNEKLFF.

The CDR3 sequence: CSVEGLQGPYNEQFF. In nucleotides, the CDR3 is TGCAGCGTTGAAGGTCTACAGGGCCCCTACAATGAGCAGTTCTTC. This sequence joins TRBV29-1 and TRBJ2-1; tentatively, D is TRBD1 (6 bases). The CDR3 length is 15 residues. Germline assignment: CDR1 SQVTM and CDR2 ANQGSEA. Trimming removed 1 base at V and 2 bases at J, with 12 bases between.

DNA for the CDR3: TGTGCCAGCAGCCCGCAGGGAATCGGCTATGGCTACACCTTC. Translated, it gives CASSPQGIGYGYTF. The chain employs TRBV7-9 and TRBJ1-2; D possibly corresponds to TRBD1 (5 bases). From germline, CDR1 is SEHNR and CDR2 FQNEAQ (reference sequence). Trimming stripped 5 bases from V and 4 bases from J, with 14 bases between. This CDR3 comprises 14 residues.

This clone turned up a few times. The chain uses TRBV19 and TRBJ1-2, with TRBD1 matching 8 bases. V dropped 4 bases and J dropped 1; count of bases not matched to a gene: 2. Germline CDR1 LNHDA, CDR2 SQIVND (reference sequence). The CDR3 runs 14 residues. Here the CDR3 reads CASSRTGLNYGYTF. CDR3 coding DNA: TGTGCCAGTAGTAGGACAGGGCTTAACTATGGCTACACCTTC. Based on the CDR3 plus reference TRBV19 and TRBJ1-2, the full variable domain is DGGITQSPKYLFRKEGQNVTLSCEQNLNHDAMYWYRQDPGQGLRLIYYSQIVNDFQKGDIAEGYSVSREKKESFPLTVTSAQKNPTAFYLCASSRTGLNYGYTFGSGTRLTVV.

The chain has TRBV12-3 or TRBV12-4 and TRBJ2-7; D ambiguous. The CDR3 runs 12 residues. The ends were cut back, 6 bases at V and 4 bases at J, with 10 bases in the middle. CDR3 sequence (DNA): TGTGCCAGCAGCCCCGTCAGGTACGAGCAGTACTTC. Amino acid sequence: CASSPVRYEQYF.

The chain carries TRBV30 and TRBJ1-2; no firm D call. Per germline, CDR1 GTSNPN and CDR2 SVGIG (reference sequence). The ends were cut back, 5 bases at V and 0 bases at J, with 22 bases in the middle. This CDR3 spans 17 amino acids. CDR3 nucleotides: TGTGCCTGGCACTTCCAGCCAGGCGCATTAACTAACTATGGCTACACCTTC. This sequence encodes CAWHFQPGALTNYGYTF.

The rearrangement uses TRBV10-3 and TRBJ2-3; D is ambiguous. Trimming removed 2 bases from V and 5 bases from J, with 17 bases in between. Germline V gives CDR1 ENHRY, CDR2 SYGVKD. There are 16 residues in the CDR3. CDR3 in amino acids: CAISEPPNVRKDTQYF. CDR3 coding DNA: TGTGCCATCAGTGAGCCCCCGAACGTGCGGAAAGATACGCAGTATTTT.

This sequence joins TRBV27 and TRBJ1-1; 8 bases fit TRBD1. Germline V gene sequence: CDR1 MNHEY, CDR2 SMNVEV (reference sequence). This CDR3 comprises 13 residues. V dropped 3 bases and J dropped 11; count of bases not matched to a gene: 8. CDR3: CASSFNRGMLAFF. The CDR3 DNA follows: TGTGCCAGCAGTTTTAACAGGGGGATGTTGGCTTTCTTT.